This is a list of T cell receptor beta chains from one sample in a study of shared clonotypes between healthy human individuals. The method was immunoSEQ multiplex PCR; TCRdb's version includes in-frame clones alone and lacks a portion of them. The sample consists of about 710,000 clones, over 55% of them appearing once. The sequenced sample consisted of memory CD4+ T cells sorted from blood. The receptors were sampled from a woman aged 25-40 years in good health. The CDR3 runs from the conserved cysteine through the conserved F or W. The D gene is left open where the match is weak. Expanded clones are given a class, and other clones once, few, many or no size at all.

size,V,J,D,DNA,CDR3
NA,TRBV2,TRBJ2-4,TRBD2,TGTGCCAGCAGTGAACTAGCGGGAGGGCCTCGGGACATTCAGTACTTC,CASSELAGGPRDIQYF
NA,TRBV7-3,TRBJ1-5,TRBD1,TGTGCCAGCAGCTTAGATGGGCAGGGGGGCCATCAGCCCCAGCATTTT,CASSLDGQGGHQPQHF
NA,TRBV7-2,TRBJ2-3,NA,TGTGCCAGCACCCCCTTGGGGGTTGAGGCAGATACGCAGTATTTT,CASTPLGVEADTQYF
NA,TRBV9,TRBJ1-4,TRBD1,TGTGCCAGCAGCGCTCGGACAGGGACCGAAAAACTGTTTTTT,CASSARTGTEKLFF
NA,TRBV28,TRBJ1-4,NA,TGTGCCAGCAGTTCCGGACAGCCAGGAAATGAAAAACTGTTTTTT,CASSSGQPGNEKLFF
many,TRBV5-4,TRBJ1-4,NA,TGTGCCAGCAGCATCAGGGGAGAGGAAAAACTGTTTTTT,CASSIRGEEKLFF
NA,TRBV2,TRBJ1-3,NA,TGTGCCAGCAGTACGAGACAGGGAAACACCATATATTTT,CASSTRQGNTIYF
many,TRBV5-6,TRBJ2-5,NA,TGTGCCAGCAGCTTGGTAGGCCAAGAGACCCAGTACTTC,CASSLVGQETQYF
NA,TRBV5-4,TRBJ2-7,TRBD2,TGTGCCAGCAGCGACCCGACTAGCGGCGACTACGAGCAGTACTTC,CASSDPTSGDYEQYF
NA,TRBV19,TRBJ2-3,TRBD1,TGTGCCAGTAGTATCGCGACAGGGAGCACAGATACGCAGTATTTT,CASSIATGSTDTQYF
NA,TRBV2,TRBJ1-3,NA,TGTGCCAGCAGCCGGCCGGGAGGAAACACCATATATTTT,CASSRPGGNTIYF
NA,TRBV29-1,TRBJ1-2,TRBD1,TGCAGCGTTGACGGAGGGGGCGGATATGGCTACACCTTC,CSVDGGGGYGYTF
NA,TRBV7-9,TRBJ2-4,NA,TGTGCCAGCAGCTCCCCCGGGAACATTCAGTACTTC,CASSSPGNIQYF
NA,TRBV4-2,TRBJ1-1,NA,TGTGCCAGCAGCCAAGTTGGTCGGGGGGCCACGAACACTGAAGCTTTCTTT,CASSQVGRGATNTEAFF
few,TRBV21-1,TRBJ2-2,NA,TGTGCCAGCGTGAAGGGAAGATTTGTTAACACCGGGGAGCTGTTTTTT,CASVKGRFVNTGELFF
NA,TRBV5-4,TRBJ1-1,NA,TGTGCCAGCAGATCCGACGAATTTGAAGCTTTCTTT,CASRSDEFEAFF
NA,TRBV5-5,TRBJ1-1,NA,TGTGCCAGCAGCCTGACAGGCTTTGAAGCTTTCTTT,CASSLTGFEAFF
NA,TRBV18,TRBJ1-4,NA,TGTGCCAGCTACCGATCAACTAATGAAAAACTGTTTTTT,CASYRSTNEKLFF